Listed here are 13 T cell receptor beta chains from one sample, sequenced in a study of tumor and adjacent non-tumor tissue in lung cancer. The library came from three nested PCR rounds adapted from ARM-PCR protocols. TCRdb independently ran MiXCR on the multiplex PCR reads; one entry per CDR3 protein. The profile covers about 80,000 distinct CDR3 sequences, with 70% to 90% appearing a single time and about 54% taken by the ten largest. No cell sorting was done before RNA was extracted from the tissue. Distant lung tissue was collected more than 3 cm away from the tumor edge. Sequenced: distant non-tumor lung tissue. The receptors originated from a man in his fifties or sixties with non-small cell lung cancer.

Regarding this clonotype: Germline is not matched at one junction end, which may reflect a read error. The chain uses TRBV11-3 and TRBJ2-2; 9 nucleotides agree with TRBD2. In germline, CDR1 is SGHNT, CDR2 YENEEA. The CDR3 spans 18 residues. The CDR3 bases are TGCGCCAGCAGCTCCCGGAGAGCGGGAGGATACAGAGCCGGGGAGATGTTTTTT. This sequence encodes CASSSRRAGGYRAGEMFF.

Details on this clonotype: The conserved phenylalanine or tryptophan normally closing the CDR3 is absent here, so this likely arose from a read error. The DNA is left out, because the CDR3 cannot be placed on it with certainty; the CDR3 is given as TCRdb lists it. CDR3 in amino acids: CSASGARELVL. The chain links TRBV20-1 to TRBJ1-4; TRBD1, the D gene given by the table, was not confirmed from the DNA. From germline, CDR1 is DFQATT and CDR2 SNEGSKA (reference sequence). 11 amino acids form the CDR3, both terminal residues included.

As concerns this clonotype: The junction departs from germline at one end; a sequencing error may be responsible. The V call is TRBV20-1, the J call TRBJ2-7; maybe TRBD2 (5 bases). The CDR3 contains 12 residues. Germline loops: CDR1 DFQATT, CDR2 SNEGSKA (reference sequence). CDR3 nucleotide sequence: TGCAGAACTAGTGGGATCACCTATGAGCAGTACTTC. Protein product: CRTSGITYEQYF.

The gene calls are TRBV11-3 and TRBJ2-7, with D possibly matching TRBD2 (5 bases). The CDR3 contains 14 residues. Germline V gene sequence: CDR1 SGHNT, CDR2 YENEEA. V dropped 3 bases and J dropped 0 bases, with 9 bases sitting between them. The CDR3, as DNA: TGTGCCAGCAGCTTCGGGGAATACTCCTACGAGCAGTACTTC. Protein product: CASSFGEYSYEQYF.

The V gene is TRBV24-1, the J gene TRBJ2-3; TRBD1 matches at 7 bases. The CDR3 has 14 amino acids. The germline gives CDR1 KGHDR, CDR2 SFDVKD. V gave up 8 bases and J gave up 4 bases; unmatched junction bases: 8. The DNA of the CDR3 is TGTGCCACCATTGACTGGGACAGACCAGATACGCAGTATTTT. Translating it yields CATIDWDRPDTQYF.

This clonotype was picked up one time. The chain carries TRBV10-3 and TRBJ1-1; D is unclear. V was shortened by 6 bases and J by 1 base, with 9 bases between the two germline ends. Germline V gene sequence: CDR1 ENHRY, CDR2 SYGVKD. The CDR3 has 13 amino acids. CDR3 DNA sequence: TGTGCCATCAGACTTAACCCGAACACTGAAGCTTTCTTT. This codes for CAIRLNPNTEAFF.

This clonotype was found once. One junction end disagrees with the germline gene, perhaps due to a read error. The chain carries TRBV6-5 and TRBJ2-2; a possible D gene is TRBD1 (6 bases). Per germline, CDR1 MNHEY and CDR2 SVGAGI. The CDR3 is made up of 13 amino acids. The DNA for the CDR3 is TGTGCCAGCAAAGGCAGGGTGCCAGGGGAGTTGTGTTTT. It encodes CASKGRVPGELCF.

On this clonotype: A much larger clone lies one base from this, so it may be a read error. The CDR3 reads CASSQQGLAPTDTQCF. CDR3 nucleotides: TGTGCCAGCAGCCAACAGGGACTAGCCCCCACAGATACGCAGTGTTTT. The V call is TRBV5-4, the J call TRBJ2-3, with 9 bases fitting TRBD2. CDR1 and CDR2 from the germline V gene are SGHNT and YYREEE (reference sequence). The CDR3 length is 16 residues. Variable domain in full (rest from reference TRBV5-4 and TRBJ2-3): ETGVTQSPTHLIKTRGQQVTLRCSSQSGHNTVSWYQQALGQGPQFIFQYYREEENGRGNFPPRFSGLQFPNYSSELNVNALELDDSALYLCASSQQGLAPTDTQCFGPGTRLTVL.

Written as DNA, the CDR3 is TGTGCCAGCAGCTTTGTCGGGGGCACTGAAGCTTTCTTT. This codes for CASSFVGGTEAFF. The chain has TRBV11-2 and TRBJ1-1; D perhaps matches TRBD1 (5 bases). CDR1 is SGHAT and CDR2 is FQNNGV in the germline V gene. V was trimmed by 3 bases and J by 4 bases, leaving 9 bases between them. CDR3 length: 13 residues.

About this clonotype itself: One end of the junction does not line up with germline, which may come from a read error. The chain's CDR3 is CASSFQGAYTQYF. The CDR3 nucleotides are TGTGCAAGCAGCTTTCAGGGTGCATATACGCAGTATTTT. V is TRBV11-3 and J is TRBJ2-3, with D tentatively TRBD1 (5 bases). This CDR3 has 13 residues. CDR1 and CDR2 (germline): SGHNT, YENEEA.

With regard to this clonotype: The junction shows a germline mismatch at one end, possibly a read error. The V gene is TRBV11-2, the J gene TRBJ1-1; D might be TRBD1 (5 bases). CDR1 is SGHAT and CDR2 is FQNNGV in the germline V gene. This CDR3 has 14 amino acids. The CDR3 DNA reads as TGTAGCAGCAGCTTAATCGGGAGGGGCACTGAAGCTTTCTTC. Amino acid sequence: CSSSLIGRGTEAFF.

As for this clonotype: A junction boundary mismatches the germline segment, possibly from a read error. The chain combines TRBV20-1 with TRBJ1-2, with D perhaps matching TRBD1 (6 bases). The CDR3 contains 14 residues. Germline V gene data show CDR1 as DFQATT and CDR2 as SNEGSKA (reference sequence). Written as DNA, the CDR3 is TGCAGTGCTATAGCACAGGGAGCAGACTATGGCTACATCTTC. It is translated as CSAIAQGADYGYIF.

This clonotype appeared once. A read error may account for a junction end that differs from germline. The chain carries TRBV20-1 and TRBJ1-4; D remains ambiguous. CDR1 DFQATT and CDR2 SNEGSKA come from the germline V gene (reference sequence). The length of the CDR3 is 12 residues. DNA for the CDR3: TGTAGTGCTAAAGGTGCTGATGAAAAACAGTTTTTT. It translates to CSAKGADEKQFF.